This TCR beta chain was sequenced during a study of blood T cell repertoires in COVID-19. Study details: Researchers got acute and convalescent COVID-19 samples from the United States, Italy and Spain. The analysed material was cDNA or gDNA that came from T cells, B-cell-depleted T cells, or PBMCs.

The ends lost 0 bases at V and 2 bases at J; junction bases unmatched: 1. CDR1 is MGHRA and CDR2 is YSYEKL in the germline V gene. The CDR3 sequence is 15 residues long. In the source study's methods: How many nucleated cells were present was estimated from reference gene primer amplification. The table came from immunoSEQ multiplex PCR; TCRdb's copy has only in-frame clones and leaves some out. The V and J calls and clone size were taken over from that table, and D and trimming were inferred from the DNA. Among 150,000 to 200,000 clones listed, around nine tenths were seen once. The sequence came from a woman in her 70s with COVID-19, enrolled during active disease. V usage is TRBV4-1 and J usage is TRBJ1-3; 7 positions match TRBD1. The sequencing sample was made of peripheral blood. CDR3 residues: CASSQDTGAGNTIYF. The DNA for the CDR3 is TGCGCCAGCAGCCAAGACACAGGGGCTGGAAACACCATATATTTT.